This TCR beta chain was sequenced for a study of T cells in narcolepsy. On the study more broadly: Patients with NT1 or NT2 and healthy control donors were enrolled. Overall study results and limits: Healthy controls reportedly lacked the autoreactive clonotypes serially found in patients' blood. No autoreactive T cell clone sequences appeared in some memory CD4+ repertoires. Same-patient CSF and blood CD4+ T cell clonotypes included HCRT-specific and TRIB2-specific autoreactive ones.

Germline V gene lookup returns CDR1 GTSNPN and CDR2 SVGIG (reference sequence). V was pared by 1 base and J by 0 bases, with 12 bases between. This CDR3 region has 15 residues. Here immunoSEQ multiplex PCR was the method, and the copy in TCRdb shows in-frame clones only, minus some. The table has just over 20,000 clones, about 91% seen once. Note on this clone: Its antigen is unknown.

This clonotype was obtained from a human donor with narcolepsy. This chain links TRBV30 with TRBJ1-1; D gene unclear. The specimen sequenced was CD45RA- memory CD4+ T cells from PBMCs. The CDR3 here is CAWSASSGLNTEAFF. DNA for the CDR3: TGTGCCTGGAGTGCCAGTTCGGGGTTGAACACTGAAGCTTTCTTT.